The clone carrying this T cell receptor beta chain was detected a few times. This record comes from a study of cytomegalovirus exposure and HLA in healthy donors. The PCR ran on 60 Vbeta and 13 Jbeta primers. Generated by immunoSEQ multiplex PCR, the TCRdb table keeps only in-frame clones and is missing some. Among 55,000 to 80,000 clones listed, roughly 70% were seen once. The specimen sequenced was PBMCs. This clonotype was sampled from a man between 65 and 85 years old in good health and CMV-seronegative.

CDR3 DNA sequence: TGTGCCAGCAGCTTACGGGGAGGCGGCACTGAAGCTTTCTTT. Translating gives CASSLRGGGTEAFF. The V gene is TRBV13, the J gene TRBJ1-1; D unresolved. Germline assignment: CDR1 PRHDT and CDR2 FYEKMQ (reference sequence). The CDR3 consists of 14 residues. Deletions cut 2 bases from V and 4 bases from J, with 11 bases between. Drawing the rest from reference TRBV13 and TRBJ1-1, the complete variable domain is AAGVIQSPRHLIKEKRETATLKCYPIPRHDTVYWYQQGPGQDPQFLISFYEKMQSDKGSIPDRFSAQQFSDYHSELNMSSLELGDSALYFCASSLRGGGTEAFFGQGTRLTVV.